A single sample is the source of the 14 T cell receptor beta chains below, sequenced in a study of radiation and T cells in renal cell carcinoma. Measured with immunoSEQ multiplex PCR; TCRdb has only the in-frame clones, and not every one. Of about 83,000 clones in the sample, roughly 85% are singletons; the top ten hold more than 2%. Time point: blood 4 weeks post-SBRT, at nephrectomy. Treatment noted: 15 Gy SBRT to primary tumor, nephrectomy 4 weeks later. The sample in question was blood, obtained from a patient whose treatment included radiotherapy and nephrectomy. The receptors derive from a woman aged 60-75 years with renal cell carcinoma.

This clone was seen once. This chain joins TRBV7-9 and TRBJ2-7; 7 bases agree with TRBD1. V shed 5 bases and J 2 bases; nucleotides not matched to a gene: 3. Germline assignment: CDR1 SEHNR and CDR2 FQNEAQ (reference sequence). The CDR3 extends over 13 amino acids. The CDR3 loop is CASSHGQAYEQYF. CDR3 sequence (DNA): TGTGCCAGCAGCCACGGACAGGCCTACGAGCAGTACTTC.

CDR3 coding DNA: TGTGCTACCAGCAGGGAGGTCAATCAGCCCCAGCATTTT. This gives the protein CATSREVNQPQHF. J is TRBJ1-5 and V is TRBV6-4; the D gene is possibly TRBD1 (5 bases). This CDR3 region has 13 residues. Germline V CDR1 and CDR2: MRHNA, SNTAGT.

The CDR3 region has the DNA TGTGCCAGCAGTCCGCGGCGAATAGGGGGCAACGAGCAGTACTTC. Protein sequence: CASSPRRIGGNEQYF. This rearrangement joins TRBV28 to TRBJ2-7; 7 bases are shared with TRBD1. The CDR3 contains 15 residues. The V and J ends lost 5 bases and 5 bases, in that order; junction bases with no gene match: 12. Germline CDR1 and CDR2: MDHEN and SYDVKM. The entire variable domain, with the rest obtained from reference TRBV28 and TRBJ2-7, is as follows: DVKVTQSSRYLVKRTGEKVFLECVQDMDHENMFWYRQDPGLGLRLIYFSYDVKMKEKGDIPEGYSVSREKKERFSLILESASTNQTSMYLCASSPRRIGGNEQYFGPGTRLTVT.

The CDR3 nucleotides read TGCGCCAGCAGCTCGGCCCCTGGGGCAGACTTAGCCAAAAACATTCAGTACTTC. As protein: CASSSAPGADLAKNIQYF. The J gene is TRBJ2-4, the V gene TRBV5-1, with D possibly matching TRBD1 (5 bases). This CDR3 region has 18 residues. The V gene's germline CDR1 is SGHRS and CDR2 YFSETQ. The ends were cut back, 3 bases at V and 0 bases at J, with 19 bases in the middle.

The chain couples TRBV18 to TRBJ2-7, with D perhaps matching TRBD2 (6 bases). CDR1 and CDR2 (germline): KGHSH, LQKENI. The CDR3 sequence is 15 residues long. Trimming stripped 1 base from V and 2 bases from J, with 12 bases between. CDR3 bases: TGTGCCAGCTCACCACAGCGGGCCGCTCCCTACGAGCAGTACTTC. It encodes CASSPQRAAPYEQYF.

J is TRBJ2-3 and V is TRBV6-1; the match to TRBD1 covers 8 bases. The CDR3 extends over 15 amino acids. Losses at the gene ends were 2 bases for V and 0 bases for J; bases not matched to a gene: 1. Germline V gives CDR1 MNHNS, CDR2 SASEGT. The CDR3: CASSETGGSTDTQYF. In nucleotides, the CDR3 is TGTGCCAGCAGTGAAACAGGGGGAAGCACAGATACGCAGTATTTT.

This sequence joins TRBV19 and TRBJ1-1, with D unresolved. The CDR3 has 13 residues. CDR1 and CDR2 from the germline V gene are LNHDA and SQIVND (reference sequence). Trimming shortened V by 7 bases and J by 0 bases, and 9 bases separated the two germline ends. CDR3 nucleotides: TGTGCCAGTATCGCAGGTATGAACACTGAAGCTTTCTTT. Translated: CASIAGMNTEAFF.

The V and J genes are TRBV4-2 and TRBJ2-1; TRBD1 matches at 7 bases. The CDR3 spans 16 residues. Germline V CDR1 and CDR2: LGHNA, YNFKEQ. Unmatched junction bases numbered 6, after V lost 1 base and J lost 3 bases. For the CDR3, the DNA is TGTGCCAGCAGCCAAGCTTTAACAGGGGTCTACAATGAGCAGTTCTTC. This encodes CASSQALTGVYNEQFF.

The chain has TRBV28 and TRBJ1-2; TRBD1 agrees at 7 bases. CDR1 is MDHEN, CDR2 SYDVKM, per germline. The CDR3 contains 16 residues. The junction had 10 bases not matched to a gene; V was cut back by 5 bases and J by 1 base. CDR3 DNA: TGTGCCAGCAGTAACCCCCCGGGACAGAATAACTATGGCTACACCTTC. As protein: CASSNPPGQNNYGYTF.

The rearrangement links TRBV25-1 to TRBJ1-6; possible D gene TRBD1, 6 bases. This CDR3 has 14 residues. V lost 6 bases, J lost 5 bases, and 11 bases lay in between. The germline V gene has CDR1 MGHDK and CDR2 SYGVNS. CDR3 region: CASSRTVNNSPLHF. The DNA for the CDR3 is TGTGCCAGCAGCCGGACAGTTAATAATTCACCCCTCCACTTT.

The CDR3 reads CASSPVWGSTEAFF. The CDR3 bases are TGTGCCAGCAGCCCTGTTTGGGGTAGCACTGAAGCTTTCTTT. The rearrangement uses TRBV14 and TRBJ1-1; D unclear. The CDR3 consists of 14 residues. The V end lost 4 bases, the J end lost 4 bases, and 13 bases lay between the germline ends. Germline V gene data show CDR1 as SGHDN and CDR2 as FVKESK.

This clone was seen a few times. The chain is built from TRBV5-1 and TRBJ1-5, with D possibly being TRBD1 (6 bases). The germline CDR1 and CDR2 sequences are SGHRS and YFSETQ. V was trimmed by 2 bases and J by 6 bases, leaving 15 bases between them. This CDR3 comprises 15 residues. The CDR3 region is CASSLLAGAGQPQHF. The CDR3, as DNA: TGCGCCAGCAGCTTATTGGCAGGGGCGGGTCAGCCCCAGCATTTT.

The chain employs TRBV18 and TRBJ1-5, with 12 positions matching TRBD1. Germline V lookup: CDR1 KGHSH, CDR2 LQKENI. V lost 5 bases to trimming and J lost 4 bases; unmatched junction nucleotides: 6. This CDR3 contains 16 residues. This CDR3 reads CASSIGTGGANQPQHF. CDR3 sequence (DNA): TGTGCCAGCTCAATTGGGACAGGGGGCGCGAATCAGCCCCAGCATTTT.

The chain's CDR3 is CATHRDGNQPQHF. For the CDR3, the DNA is TGTGCCACCCACCGGGACGGCAATCAGCCCCAGCATTTT. The chain couples TRBV28 to TRBJ1-5, with a tentative D call TRBD1 (5 bases). There are 13 residues in the CDR3. Germline CDR1 reads MDHEN; CDR2 reads SYDVKM. Deletions cut 10 bases from V and 2 bases from J, with 12 bases between.